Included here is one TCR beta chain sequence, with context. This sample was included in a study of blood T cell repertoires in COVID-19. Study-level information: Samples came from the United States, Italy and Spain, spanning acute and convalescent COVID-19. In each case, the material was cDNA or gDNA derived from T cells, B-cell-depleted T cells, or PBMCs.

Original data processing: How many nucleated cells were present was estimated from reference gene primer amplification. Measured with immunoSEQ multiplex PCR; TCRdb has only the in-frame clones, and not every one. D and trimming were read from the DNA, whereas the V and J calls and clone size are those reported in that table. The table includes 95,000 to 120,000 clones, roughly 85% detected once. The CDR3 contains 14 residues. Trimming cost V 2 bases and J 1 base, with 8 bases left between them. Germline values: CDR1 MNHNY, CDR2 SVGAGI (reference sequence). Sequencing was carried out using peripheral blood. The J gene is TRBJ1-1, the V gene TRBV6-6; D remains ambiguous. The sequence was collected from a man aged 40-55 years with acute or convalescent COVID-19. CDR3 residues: CASSYTTENTEAFF. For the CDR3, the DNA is TGTGCCAGCAGTTACACAACAGAGAACACTGAAGCTTTCTTT.